Each of the 25 T cell receptor beta chains below was sequenced from the same sample in a study of CD8 T cells in ankylosing spondylitis. Study results and caveats: Seemingly distinctive of ankylosing spondylitis blood was a TCR beta motif formed by eight highly homologous variants.

No antigens are known for them. TCRdb passed the 5' RACE reads through MiXCR, listing each CDR3 protein once. Found here are 450,000 or so distinct CDR3 sequences, about 24% of them singletons; the top ten hold about 1%. Source material: blood, either unsorted or a sorted T cell fraction (not recorded which). All receptors come from a male donor with ankylosing spondylitis.

The chain is built from TRBV12-3 or TRBV12-4 and TRBJ2-2; D perhaps matches TRBD1 (7 bases). The V gene lost 7 bases and the J gene lost 3 bases, with 18 bases spanning the gap. The CDR3 has 16 amino acids. The CDR3 DNA follows: TGTGCCAGCAACCCCAGGGGGGCGCGGTACACCGGGGAGCTGTTTTTT. Translated, it gives CASNPRGARYTGELFF.

This clonotype showed up many times. The chain couples TRBV5-1 to TRBJ2-7, with no clear D. Between the trimmed V and J ends, which lost 0 bases and 3 bases, there was a span of 10 bases. The CDR3 has 14 amino acids. CDR1 is SGHRS, CDR2 YFSETQ, per germline. The CDR3 DNA reads as TGCGCCAGCAGCTTGGCCCCGGGTCTCTACGAGCAGTACTTC. This codes for CASSLAPGLYEQYF.

The chain uses TRBV9 and TRBJ2-1; D is possibly TRBD1 or TRBD2 (5 bases each). The CDR3 loop spans 14 amino acids. Germline loops: CDR1 SGDLS, CDR2 YYNGEE. Trimming pared 6 bases from V and 10 bases from J, leaving 20 bases between. The CDR3 DNA is TGTGCCAGCACCCAAGGGGACGCCCTAGGGGAGCAGTTCTTC. Its translation is CASTQGDALGEQFF.

The CDR3 spells CASSPLQPDTQYF. In DNA, the CDR3 is TGTGCCAGCAGCCCGCTTCAGCCAGATACGCAGTATTTT. This chain connects TRBV7-9 to TRBJ2-3; D is undetermined. The CDR3 runs 13 residues. The germline V gene encodes CDR1 SEHNR and CDR2 FQNEAQ (reference sequence). Trimming cost V 5 bases and J 4 bases, with 10 bases left between them.

Only a few counts were recorded for this clonotype. V is TRBV29-1 and J is TRBJ2-1; D is ambiguous. There are 12 residues in the CDR3. The V and J ends lost 6 bases and 10 bases respectively, with 16 bases between them. The germline V gene has CDR1 SQVTM and CDR2 ANQGSEA. The chain's CDR3 is CSVQRLFVEQFF. CDR3 in DNA: TGCAGCGTACAACGGTTATTTGTGGAGCAGTTCTTC.

The chain is built from TRBV11-2 and TRBJ2-1, with D perhaps TRBD1 (5 bases). V lost 4 bases, J lost 0 bases, and 19 bases lay in between. The germline V gene encodes CDR1 SGHAT and CDR2 FQNNGV. The CDR3 loop spans 18 amino acids. The CDR3 bases are TGTGCCAGCAGCTCGCGGCTTGGGGCGGAGAGCTCCTACAATGAGCAGTTCTTC. Its translation: CASSSRLGAESSYNEQFF.

This chain links TRBV3-1 with TRBJ2-5; TRBD1 agrees at 11 bases. The CDR3 spans 11 residues. CDR1 and CDR2 (germline): LGHDT, YNNKEL (reference sequence). The CDR3 region is CGTGGEETQYF. DNA for the CDR3: TGTGGGACAGGGGGCGAAGAGACCCAGTACTTC.

This chain uses TRBV7-8 with TRBJ2-2, with 8 bases lining up with TRBD2. The CDR3 length is 17 residues. The germline V gene has CDR1 SGHVS and CDR2 FQNEAQ. V lost 0 bases, J lost 4 bases, and 7 bases stayed unmatched. CDR3 residues: CASSLAVVSGSTGELFF. The CDR3 nucleotides read TGTGCCAGCAGCTTAGCGGTAGTAAGCGGGAGCACCGGGGAGCTGTTTTTT.

In its sample, this clonotype was seen a few times. This chain uses TRBV6-1 with TRBJ1-4; 10 positions agree with TRBD1. The CDR3 runs to 15 residues. V shed 2 bases, J shed 5 bases, and the junction held 2 bases outside the gene matches. Germline V gives CDR1 MNHNS, CDR2 SASEGT. The CDR3 sequence: CASSEPGQGNEKLFF. The CDR3 region has the DNA TGTGCCAGCAGTGAACCGGGACAGGGGAATGAAAAACTGTTTTTT.

This rearrangement joins TRBV11-3 to TRBJ2-1, with 8 bases lining up with TRBD2. Trimming cost V 5 bases and J 2 bases; bases outside gene matches: 8. The CDR3 runs to 16 residues. Germline CDR1 is SGHNT and CDR2 is YENEEA. CDR3 sequence (DNA): TGTGCCAGCAGCCGGGAGCGGGAGCGGGCCTACAATGAGCAGTTCTTC. Protein sequence: CASSRERERAYNEQFF. Filled out from reference TRBV11-3 and TRBJ2-1, the complete variable domain reads EAGVVQSPRYKIIEKKQPVAFWCNPISGHNTLYWYLQNLGQGPELLIRYENEEAVDDSQLPKDRFSAERLKGVDSTLKIQPAELGDSAVYLCASSRERERAYNEQFFGPGTRLTVL.

This clonotype has only one observation. The chain employs TRBV15 and TRBJ1-5, with D possibly TRBD1 on 5 matching bases. CDR1 is LNHNV and CDR2 is YYDKDF in the germline V gene (reference sequence). The germline V and J ends were trimmed by 0 bases and 1 base, with 7 bases remaining between them. The CDR3 runs 15 residues. The CDR3 sequence: CATSREGGSNQPQHF. The CDR3 DNA sequence: TGTGCCACCAGCAGAGAGGGGGGAAGCAATCAGCCCCAGCATTTT.

This clonotype was seen only once. The chain has TRBV6-5 and TRBJ1-1; the D is unclear. The CDR3 is made up of 14 amino acids. Trimming pared 0 bases from V and 5 bases from J, leaving 10 bases between. CDR1 is MNHEY and CDR2 is SVGAGI in the germline V gene. In DNA, the CDR3 is TGTGCCAGCAGTTACTCGACTTTGGCGACTGAAGCTTTCTTT. This translates into CASSYSTLATEAFF.

J is TRBJ2-5 and V is TRBV21-1; TRBD2 was called by the table and not checked on the DNA. TRBV21-1 is described as a pseudogene. CDR3 length equals 17 residues. CDR3 amino acids: CASSKNPLDIPRETQYF. In nucleotides, the CDR3 is TGTGCCAGCAGCAAAAACCCTCTCGACATTCCAAGGGAGACCCAGTACTTC.

The V and J genes are TRBV6-1 and TRBJ1-2; 9 bases are a match to TRBD1. Germline V gene sequence: CDR1 MNHNS, CDR2 SASEGT. The J segment lost 3 bases and the V segment lost 5 bases, leaving 10 bases of the junction unmatched. The CDR3 spans 16 residues. The CDR3 is CASSPRTGVLDYGYTF. As DNA, the CDR3 is TGTGCCAGCAGTCCCAGGACAGGGGTCCTCGACTATGGCTACACCTTC.

V usage is TRBV3-1 and J usage is TRBJ2-5, with TRBD2 as a possible D gene (6 bases). Germline CDR1 is LGHDT and CDR2 is YNNKEL (reference sequence). Trimming took 0 bases from V and 5 from J, leaving 13 bases between them. The CDR3 contains 15 residues. The CDR3 sequence is CASSQDIGSYETQYF. The CDR3 DNA is TGTGCCAGCAGCCAAGATATCGGGAGCTACGAGACCCAGTACTTC.

Comments on this clonotype: A junction boundary mismatches the germline segment, possibly from a read error. The V call is TRBV10-3, the J call TRBJ2-1; 9 nucleotides line up with TRBD2. The CDR3 runs to 15 residues. Germline-derived CDR1 and CDR2 are ENHRY and SYGVKD. The CDR3 protein is CATSGPGLAYNEQFF. DNA for the CDR3: TGTGCCACCAGTGGGCCGGGACTAGCTTACAATGAGCAGTTCTTC.

This clonotype was seen more than once but under ten times. This rearrangement joins TRBV7-9 to TRBJ2-2, with 8 bases fitting TRBD1. This CDR3 comprises 15 residues. Germline V gene lookup returns CDR1 SEHNR and CDR2 FQNEAQ (reference sequence). V lost 5 bases, J lost 7 bases, and 9 bases stayed unmatched. The chain's CDR3 is CASSPAGQGLGELFF. The CDR3 nucleotides read TGTGCCAGCAGCCCGGCTGGACAGGGCCTCGGGGAGCTGTTTTTT.

The rearrangement uses TRBV5-6 and TRBJ1-1; perhaps TRBD1 as D (6 bases). The ends were cut back, 3 bases at V and 4 bases at J, with 13 bases in the middle. This CDR3 spans 14 amino acids. CDR1 SGHDT and CDR2 YYEEEE come from the germline V gene. The CDR3 nucleotides read TGTGCCAGCAGCTGGGGAGGGGGGTTCACTGAAGCTTTCTTT. Translating it yields CASSWGGGFTEAFF. Using reference TRBV5-6 and TRBJ1-1 for the parts outside the CDR3, the full variable domain is DAGVTQSPTHLIKTRGQQVTLRCSPKSGHDTVSWYQQALGQGPQFIFQYYEEEERQRGNFPDRFSGHQFPNYSSELNVNALLLGDSALYLCASSWGGGFTEAFFGQGTRLTVV.

About this clonotype: A read error may produce the germline difference seen at one junction end. V usage is TRBV7-9 and J usage is TRBJ2-7; possible D gene TRBD1, 8 bases. The CDR3 is made up of 12 amino acids. Germline CDR1 reads SEHNR; CDR2 reads FQNEAQ (reference sequence). The CDR3 protein is CASSGTGYEQYF. The CDR3 coding sequence is TGCGCCAGCAGCGGGACAGGCTACGAGCAGTACTTC.

This clonotype was seen a single time. This rearrangement joins TRBV11-2 to TRBJ2-1, with 7 positions matching TRBD2. Trimming at V came to 0 bases and at J to 3 bases, leaving 11 bases not matched to a gene. The CDR3 extends over 18 amino acids. Germline V gives CDR1 SGHAT, CDR2 FQNNGV. The CDR3 sequence: CASSLDLRGRDFYNEQFF. The DNA of the CDR3 is TGTGCCAGCAGCTTAGACCTCCGGGGGAGGGATTTCTACAATGAGCAGTTCTTC.

This clonotype was picked up a small number of times. The rearrangement links TRBV7-2 to TRBJ2-1, with 13 bases that match TRBD2. V lost 5 bases to trimming and J lost 10 bases; unmatched junction nucleotides: 8. The germline V gene encodes CDR1 SGHTA and CDR2 FQGNSA. The CDR3 spans 15 residues. Written as DNA, the CDR3 is TGTGCCAGCAGCAATTCCGGACTAGCGGGGGCCGAGCAGTTCTTC. Translation: CASSNSGLAGAEQFF. The full variable domain, in which reference TRBV7-2 and TRBJ2-1 provide the parts outside the CDR3, is GAGVSQSPSNKVTEKGKDVELRCDPISGHTALYWYRQSLGQGLEFLIYFQGNSAPDKSGLPSDRFSAERTGGSVSTLTIQRTQQEDSAVYLCASSNSGLAGAEQFFGPGTRLTVL.

This clonotype was seen a few times. The V call is TRBV11-2, the J call TRBJ2-1; TRBD2 agrees at 14 bases. With V trimmed by 5 bases and J by 1 base, 10 bases remained unmatched. This CDR3 region has 19 residues. In germline, CDR1 is SGHAT, CDR2 FQNNGV. The DNA for the CDR3 is TGTGCCAGCAGCGCCTGGGGACTAGCGGGAGAGATTTCCTACAATGAGCAGTTCTTC. It encodes CASSAWGLAGEISYNEQFF.

The chain couples TRBV12-3 or TRBV12-4 to TRBJ2-1, with D possibly TRBD2 on 6 matching bases. Trimming stripped 4 bases from V and 5 bases from J, with 15 bases between. This CDR3 contains 15 residues. Written as DNA, the CDR3 is TGTGCCAGCAGTTATAGAGGCGGGACTGACAATGAGCAGTTCTTC. The encoded protein is CASSYRGGTDNEQFF.

The chain's CDR3 is CASSEFLAAGLYDTQYF. CDR3 DNA sequence: TGCGCCAGCAGTGAGTTTCTAGCTGCGGGATTGTATGATACGCAGTATTTT. The rearrangement uses TRBV10-1 and TRBJ2-3; D is perhaps TRBD2 (6 bases). Germline assignment: CDR1 WNHNN and CDR2 SYGVQD (reference sequence). V was trimmed by 1 base and J by 6 bases, leaving 20 bases between them. The CDR3 has 17 residues.

V gene TRBV27 combines with J gene TRBJ1-6; possible D gene TRBD1, 5 bases. The germline gives CDR1 MNHEY, CDR2 SMNVEV (reference sequence). The length of the CDR3 is 16 residues. V lost 8 bases and J 3 bases, leaving 17 bases between the germline ends. CDR3 nucleotides: TGTGCCAGCCGGATTCGGCAGGGAAACTATAATTCACCCCTCCACTTT. This translates into CASRIRQGNYNSPLHF.